One and the same sample provided the 7 T cell receptor beta chains below, sequenced in a study of T cell responses to AZD1222 COVID-19 vaccine. The repertoire was sequenced with immunoSEQ multiplex PCR; TCRdb's copy has only in-frame clones and lacks some. The sample lists approximately 150,000 clones; roughly 92% were seen once. Material: peripheral blood, obtained on day 0 of AZD1222 vaccination. The receptors derive from an adult in good health.

The chain joins TRBV28 to TRBJ1-2; tentative D call: TRBD1 (6 bases). The CDR3 covers 13 residues. Germline CDR1 MDHEN, CDR2 SYDVKM. V lost 6 bases to trimming and J lost 4 bases, with 12 bases between them. This chain's CDR3 is CASSAGVGYGYTF. In nucleotides, the CDR3 is TGTGCCAGCAGCGCAGGGGTCGGCTATGGCTACACCTTC.

The rearrangement links TRBV19 to TRBJ1-2; D might be TRBD1 (5 bases). This CDR3 has 17 amino acids. Trimming took 3 bases from V and 5 from J, leaving 22 bases between them. Germline CDR1 reads LNHDA; CDR2 reads SQIVND (reference sequence). CDR3 region: CASSIRVTGTPIYGYTF. In DNA, the CDR3 is TGTGCCAGTAGTATCAGGGTCACCGGGACGCCAATTTATGGCTACACCTTC.

The V call is TRBV15, the J call TRBJ1-2; D perhaps matches TRBD1 (5 bases). Deletions cut 6 bases from V and 5 bases from J, with 34 bases between. This CDR3 is built from 20 residues. Germline CDR1 and CDR2: LNHNV and YYDKDF (reference sequence). CDR3 DNA sequence: TGTGCCACCAGTGTTACCAGGGTAAACGGGTTAGGTTACGGCACTTATGGCTACACCTTC. As protein: CATSVTRVNGLGYGTYGYTF.

DNA for the CDR3: TGCGCCAGCAGCCAAGAAGGGGGCCCGGGGGGGGCCTACGAGCAGTACTTC. This translates into CASSQEGGPGGAYEQYF. The V call is TRBV4-1, the J call TRBJ2-7; the D gene is possibly TRBD2 (8 bases). Germline CDR1 and CDR2: MGHRA and YSYEKL. Trimming left V 0 bases short and J 2 bases short, with 17 bases between. CDR3 length: 17 residues.

The chain employs TRBV19 and TRBJ2-5; D is possibly TRBD2 (8 bases). CDR1 is LNHDA, CDR2 SQIVND, per germline (reference sequence). The V gene lost 5 bases and the J gene lost 5 bases, with 21 bases spanning the gap. CDR3 size: 16 residues. Here the CDR3 DNA reads TGTGCCAGTAGTGACGCTAGCGGGCCCAGGGGGGAGACCCAGTACTTC. Amino acids: CASSDASGPRGETQYF.

V gene TRBV14 combines with J gene TRBJ2-2, with unresolved D. The V gene lost 0 bases and the J gene lost 1 base, with 6 bases spanning the gap. From germline, CDR1 is SGHDN and CDR2 FVKESK. The CDR3 runs to 15 residues. The CDR3 DNA is TGTGCCAGCAGCCAAGACAGGTTGAACACCGGGGAGCTGTTTTTT. Residues: CASSQDRLNTGELFF.

V and J are TRBV6-2 or TRBV6-3 and TRBJ2-7, with 8 bases matching TRBD1. Germline V lookup: CDR1 MNHEY, CDR2 SVGEGT. The J segment lost 5 bases and the V segment lost 2 bases, leaving 5 bases of the junction unmatched. CDR3 size: 14 residues. The CDR3 here is CASSYGRGQNEQYF. The CDR3 DNA is TGTGCCAGCAGTTACGGCAGGGGGCAAAACGAGCAGTACTTC.